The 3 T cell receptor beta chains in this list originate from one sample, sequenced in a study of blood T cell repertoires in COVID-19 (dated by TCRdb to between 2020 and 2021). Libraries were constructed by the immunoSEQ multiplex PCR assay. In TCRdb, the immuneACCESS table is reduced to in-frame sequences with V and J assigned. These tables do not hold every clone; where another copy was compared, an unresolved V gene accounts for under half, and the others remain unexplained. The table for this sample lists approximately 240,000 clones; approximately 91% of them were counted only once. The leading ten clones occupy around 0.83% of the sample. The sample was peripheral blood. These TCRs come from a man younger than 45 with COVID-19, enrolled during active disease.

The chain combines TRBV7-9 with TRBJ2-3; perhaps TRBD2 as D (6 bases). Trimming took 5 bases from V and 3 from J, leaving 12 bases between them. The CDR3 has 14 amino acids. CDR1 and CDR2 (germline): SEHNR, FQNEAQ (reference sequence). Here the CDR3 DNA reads TGTGCCAGCAGCCAGACGGGGGTGACAGATACGCAGTATTTT. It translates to CASSQTGVTDTQYF.

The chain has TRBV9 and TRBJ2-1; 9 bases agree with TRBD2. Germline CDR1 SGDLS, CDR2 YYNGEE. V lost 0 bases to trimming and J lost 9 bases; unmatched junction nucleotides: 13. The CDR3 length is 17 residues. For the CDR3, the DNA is TGTGCCAGCAGCGTAGCTGAGTCAGCGGGGGGTTTTTTTGAGCAGTTCTTC. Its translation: CASSVAESAGGFFEQFF.

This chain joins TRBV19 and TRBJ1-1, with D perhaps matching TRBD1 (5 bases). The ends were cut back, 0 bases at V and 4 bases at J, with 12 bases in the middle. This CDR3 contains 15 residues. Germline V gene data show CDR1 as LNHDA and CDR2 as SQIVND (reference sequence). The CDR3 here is CASSIEVGRGTEAFF. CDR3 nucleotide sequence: TGTGCCAGTAGTATAGAGGTAGGGAGGGGCACTGAAGCTTTCTTT.